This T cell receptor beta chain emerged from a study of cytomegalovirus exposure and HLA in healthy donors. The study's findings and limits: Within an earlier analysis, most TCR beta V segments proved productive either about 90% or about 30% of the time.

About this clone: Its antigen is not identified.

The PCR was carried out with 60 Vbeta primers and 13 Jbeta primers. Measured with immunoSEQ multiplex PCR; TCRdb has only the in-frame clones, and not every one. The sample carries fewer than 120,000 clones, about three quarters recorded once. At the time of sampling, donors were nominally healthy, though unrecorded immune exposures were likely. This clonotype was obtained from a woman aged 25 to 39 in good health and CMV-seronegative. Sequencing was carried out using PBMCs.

CDR3 sequence reads: CSATGPVSPSQYF. Written as DNA, the CDR3 is TGCAGCGCCACGGGTCCCGTGTCCCCCAGTCAGTACTTC. This chain links TRBV29-1 with TRBJ2-7; D gene ambiguous. CDR1 SQVTM and CDR2 ANQGSEA come from the germline V gene. The CDR3 covers 13 residues. Trimming cost V 7 bases and J 10 bases, with 23 bases left between them.